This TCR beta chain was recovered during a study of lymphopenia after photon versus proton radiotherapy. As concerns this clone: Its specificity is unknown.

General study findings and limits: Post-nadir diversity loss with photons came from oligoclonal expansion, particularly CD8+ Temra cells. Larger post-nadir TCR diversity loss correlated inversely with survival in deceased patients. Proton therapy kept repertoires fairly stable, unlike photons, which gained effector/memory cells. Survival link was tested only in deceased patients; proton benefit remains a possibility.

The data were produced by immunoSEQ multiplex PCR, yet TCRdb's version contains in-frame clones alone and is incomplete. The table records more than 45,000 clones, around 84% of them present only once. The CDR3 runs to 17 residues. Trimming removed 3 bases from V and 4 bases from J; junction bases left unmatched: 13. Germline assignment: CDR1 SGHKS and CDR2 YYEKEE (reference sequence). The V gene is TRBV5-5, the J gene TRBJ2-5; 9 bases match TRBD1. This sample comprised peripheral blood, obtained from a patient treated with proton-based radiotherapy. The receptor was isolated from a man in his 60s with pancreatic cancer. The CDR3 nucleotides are TGTGCCAGCAGCTCTTATCCCACAGGGGGCGCGGGAGAGACCCAGTACTTC. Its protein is CASSSYPTGGAGETQYF.